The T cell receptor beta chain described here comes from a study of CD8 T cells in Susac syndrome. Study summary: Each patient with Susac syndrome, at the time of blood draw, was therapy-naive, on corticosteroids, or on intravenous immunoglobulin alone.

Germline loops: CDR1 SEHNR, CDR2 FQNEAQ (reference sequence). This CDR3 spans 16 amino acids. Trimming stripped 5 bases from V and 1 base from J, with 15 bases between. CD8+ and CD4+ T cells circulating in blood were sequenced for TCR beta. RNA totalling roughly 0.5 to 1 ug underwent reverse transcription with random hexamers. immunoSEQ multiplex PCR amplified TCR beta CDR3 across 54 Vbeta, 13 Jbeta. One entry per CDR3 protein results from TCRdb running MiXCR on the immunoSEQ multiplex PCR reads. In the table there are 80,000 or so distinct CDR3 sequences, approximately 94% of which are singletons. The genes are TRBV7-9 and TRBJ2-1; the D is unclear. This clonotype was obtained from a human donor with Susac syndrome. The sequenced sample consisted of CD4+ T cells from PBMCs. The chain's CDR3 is CASSPPLAVSYNEQFF. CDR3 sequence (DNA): TGTGCCAGCAGCCCCCCTCTGGCGGTGTCCTACAATGAGCAGTTCTTC.